Each of the 32 T cell receptor beta chains below was sequenced from the same sample in a study of T cell changes during pregnancy in multiple sclerosis. Data came from immunoSEQ multiplex PCR; TCRdb stores just in-frame clones and leaves some out. This sample yields around 88,000 clones, of which 92% are seen a single time; about 2% belongs to the top ten. The input for sequencing was peripheral blood, taken after pregnancy. All receptors come from a female donor in good health, enrolled as a control in a pregnancy study.

Concerning this clone itself: This likely comes from a read error, as the CDR3 has no conserved phenylalanine or tryptophan at its end. Because the CDR3's place on the DNA is in doubt, the DNA is left out and the CDR3 is given as listed by TCRdb. The gene calls are TRBV5-1 and TRBJ1-2; the tabulated D call, TRBD1, remains unverified against the DNA. Germline assignment: CDR1 SGHRS and CDR2 YFSETQ. Both ends counted, the CDR3 spans 11 residues. The CDR3 sequence is CASSPEGNRAL.

The chain links TRBV6-6 to TRBJ2-5; D may be TRBD1 (6 bases). Trimming left V 8 bases short and J 5 bases short, with 12 bases between. The germline CDR1 and CDR2 sequences are MNHNY and SVGAGI (reference sequence). The CDR3 sequence is 12 residues long. This CDR3 is CASRYRAETQYF. The CDR3 nucleotides read TGTGCCAGCCGCTACAGGGCGGAGACCCAGTACTTC.

The chain links TRBV5-4 to TRBJ2-7, with a weak D call TRBD1 (6 bases). V lost 0 bases and J 2 bases, leaving 12 bases between the germline ends. This CDR3 has 15 residues. Germline CDR1 is SGHNT and CDR2 is YYREEE (reference sequence). The CDR3 here is CASSLGRTVPYEQYF. CDR3 bases: TGTGCCAGCAGCTTGGGGAGGACAGTGCCCTACGAGCAGTACTTC.

Concerning this clone itself: An end of the junction does not agree with germline; a read error may underlie this. The genes are TRBV7-7 and TRBJ2-7; D is possibly TRBD2 (6 bases). The length of the CDR3 is 15 residues. Germline CDR1 and CDR2: SSHAT and FNYEAQ (reference sequence). This CDR3 reads CASSLGGRGSGEQYF. In DNA, the CDR3 is TGTGCTAGCAGCTTAGGAGGACGGGGGTCTGGCGAGCAGTACTTC.

This clone turned up a few times. The chain couples TRBV10-2 to TRBJ2-7; D might be TRBD2 (6 bases). V was shortened by 4 bases and J by 3 bases, with 13 bases between the two germline ends. The CDR3 has 14 residues. Per germline, CDR1 WSHSY and CDR2 SAAADI. The CDR3 sequence is CASSARGLLYEQYF. The CDR3 coding sequence is TGCGCCAGCAGTGCGAGGGGACTCCTCTACGAGCAGTACTTC.

The chain has TRBV19 and TRBJ1-1, with 9 bases that match TRBD1. The CDR3 covers 15 residues. CDR1 LNHDA and CDR2 SQIVND come from the germline V gene (reference sequence). V lost 5 bases and J lost 5; bases outside the gene matches: 9. In DNA form, the CDR3 reads TGTGCCAGTAGTCCCCGCGGACAGGGGAGGACTGAAGCTTTCTTT. This encodes CASSPRGQGRTEAFF.

The chain links TRBV7-2 to TRBJ2-1, with 7 bases aligning to TRBD1. This CDR3 has 15 amino acids. Germline lookup yields CDR1 SGHTA and CDR2 FQGNSA. V shed 3 bases and J 0 bases; nucleotides not matched to a gene: 2. The CDR3 protein is CASSLRQGSYNEQFF. CDR3 bases: TGTGCCAGCAGCTTGAGACAGGGCTCCTACAATGAGCAGTTCTTC.

The chain links TRBV28 to TRBJ1-1, with D perhaps TRBD1 (6 bases). The CDR3 covers 16 residues. The V gene's germline CDR1 is MDHEN and CDR2 SYDVKM. V dropped 0 bases and J dropped 5 bases, with 16 bases sitting between them. The CDR3 sequence is CASSLWVGRGHTEAFF. CDR3 sequence (DNA): TGTGCCAGCAGTTTATGGGTTGGGCGGGGGCATACTGAAGCTTTCTTT. The complete variable domain, with remaining parts taken from reference TRBV28 and TRBJ1-1, reads DVKVTQSSRYLVKRTGEKVFLECVQDMDHENMFWYRQDPGLGLRLIYFSYDVKMKEKGDIPEGYSVSREKKERFSLILESASTNQTSMYLCASSLWVGRGHTEAFFGQGTRLTVV.

The chain couples TRBV29-1 to TRBJ2-7; 8 bases line up with TRBD2. Germline V gene sequence: CDR1 SQVTM, CDR2 ANQGSEA. CDR3 length equals 17 residues. After removal of 6 bases from V and 0 bases from J, the junction contained 16 bases not matched to a gene. This chain's CDR3 is CSVAPRSGSLSSYEQYF. The CDR3 coding sequence is TGCAGCGTCGCCCCCCGAAGCGGGAGTCTCAGCTCCTACGAGCAGTACTTC.

For this clone: Other DNA variants within this sample encode the same CDR3. The genes are TRBV18 and TRBJ1-1; no firm D call. Trimming stripped 1 base from V and 0 bases from J, with 9 bases between. The CDR3 covers 15 residues. Germline CDR1 reads KGHSH; CDR2 reads LQKENI. CDR3 nucleotide sequence: TGTGCCAGCTCACCACGGACTACAGTGAACACTGAAGCTTTCTTT. It yields the protein CASSPRTTVNTEAFF.

The chain recombines TRBV7-9 with TRBJ2-1; D is perhaps TRBD2 (7 bases). This CDR3 has 17 amino acids. The ends were cut back, 1 base at V and 0 bases at J, with 13 bases in the middle. The germline V gene encodes CDR1 SEHNR and CDR2 FQNEAQ (reference sequence). The CDR3 nucleotides are TGTGCCAGCAGCTTAGGCCGGGGGGCGAGCTCCTACAATGAGCAGTTCTTC. This encodes CASSLGRGASSYNEQFF. Full variable domain (outside the CDR3, taken from reference TRBV7-9 and TRBJ2-1): DTGVSQNPRHKITKRGQNVTFRCDPISEHNRLYWYRQTLGQGPEFLTYFQNEAQLEKSRLLSDRFSAERPKGSFSTLEIQRTEQGDSAMYLCASSLGRGASSYNEQFFGPGTRLTVL.

This chain links TRBV19 with TRBJ2-1; D remains unclear. V lost 1 base and J lost 4, with 5 bases in between. The V gene's germline CDR1 is LNHDA and CDR2 SQIVND (reference sequence). The CDR3 spans 13 residues. The CDR3 spells CASSIGRYNEQFF. DNA for the CDR3: TGTGCCAGTAGTATAGGCAGATACAATGAGCAGTTCTTC. The whole variable domain, filled in from reference TRBV19 and TRBJ2-1, reads DGGITQSPKYLFRKEGQNVTLSCEQNLNHDAMYWYRQDPGQGLRLIYYSQIVNDFQKGDIAEGYSVSREKKESFPLTVTSAQKNPTAFYLCASSIGRYNEQFFGPGTRLTVL.

The chain employs TRBV6-6 and TRBJ1-4; TRBD1 matches 11 bases. Per germline, CDR1 MNHNY and CDR2 SVGAGI (reference sequence). With V trimmed by 6 bases and J by 8 bases, 8 bases remained unmatched. The CDR3 runs 15 residues. CDR3 nucleotides: TGTGCCAGCAGCTGGGACAGGGGGTTGCGGGAAAAACTGTTTTTT. Protein product: CASSWDRGLREKLFF.

This clone was seen only a few times. Here the CDR3 DNA reads TGTGCCAGCAGCCCAGGGGGAAGTGGCTACACCTTC. It specifies CASSPGGSGYTF. This chain connects TRBV11-2 to TRBJ1-2; 7 bases agree with TRBD1. The germline CDR1 and CDR2 sequences are SGHAT and FQNNGV. With 5 bases clipped from V and 7 bases from J, the junction kept 4 bases outside the gene matches. CDR3 length: 12 residues.

The V call is TRBV4-2, the J call TRBJ2-5; 8 bases map to TRBD2. The J segment lost 2 bases and the V segment lost 4 bases, leaving 9 bases of the junction unmatched. The germline CDR1 and CDR2 sequences are LGHNA and YNFKEQ. The CDR3 runs to 16 residues. The CDR3 DNA reads as TGTGCCAGCAGCCCCCTCTGGCGGGGGGCACAAGAGACCCAGTACTTC. Protein product: CASSPLWRGAQETQYF.

V usage is TRBV28 and J usage is TRBJ1-2; a weak D match, TRBD1 (6 bases). The CDR3 is 15 amino acids. The germline CDR1 and CDR2 sequences are MDHEN and SYDVKM. The V end lost 2 bases, the J end lost 5 bases, and 15 bases lay between the germline ends. The CDR3 DNA follows: TGTGCCAGCAGTTTAGGGGGGGCGTTGGGGTATGGCTACACCTTC. Translating gives CASSLGGALGYGYTF.

The chain couples TRBV5-1 to TRBJ2-3; TRBD2 agrees at 8 bases. V dropped 2 bases and J dropped 3; count of bases not matched to a gene: 5. The CDR3 is 15 residues long. Per germline, CDR1 SGHRS and CDR2 YFSETQ. DNA of the CDR3: TGCGCCAGCAGCTTTAGCGGGATTGGGACAGATACGCAGTATTTT. This encodes CASSFSGIGTDTQYF.

By frequency in the sample, this clone is medium-sized. The chain has TRBV9 and TRBJ2-1; possibly TRBD2 for D (6 bases). Germline-derived CDR1 and CDR2 are SGDLS and YYNGEE. This CDR3 has 14 amino acids. Trimming took 2 bases from V and 8 from J, leaving 14 bases between them. The CDR3 loop is CASSVGTPGDEQFF. The CDR3 DNA is TGTGCCAGCAGCGTCGGGACTCCCGGCGATGAGCAGTTCTTC.

This chain joins TRBV18 and TRBJ2-7; no reliable D call. CDR3 size: 15 residues. V shed 0 bases and J shed 4 bases, with 13 bases lying between them. Germline CDR1 and CDR2: KGHSH and LQKENI. CDR3: CASSPPGPGAYEQYF. The CDR3 DNA sequence: TGTGCCAGCTCACCACCGGGTCCGGGTGCTTACGAGCAGTACTTC.

The chain links TRBV6-5 to TRBJ2-7; a possible D gene is TRBD1 (7 bases). The germline CDR1 and CDR2 sequences are MNHEY and SVGAGI. The CDR3 contains 15 residues. The V and J ends lost 0 bases and 0 bases respectively, with 9 bases between them. DNA of the CDR3: TGTGCCAGCAGTTACTCGCGGGACAGCTCCTACGAGCAGTACTTC. Residues: CASSYSRDSSYEQYF.

The V and J genes are TRBV7-8 and TRBJ2-7; TRBD1 matches at 10 bases. From germline, CDR1 is SGHVS and CDR2 FQNEAQ. CDR3 length: 14 amino acids. V was clipped by 4 bases and J by 4 bases; unmatched bases: 4. Written as DNA, the CDR3 is TGTGCCAGCAGCTACCGACAGGGGGCTTACGAGCAGTACTTC. Translation gives CASSYRQGAYEQYF.

V usage is TRBV6-5 and J usage is TRBJ2-7; possibly TRBD1 for D (6 bases). The CDR3 contains 14 residues. From germline, CDR1 is MNHEY and CDR2 SVGAGI. V was shortened by 6 bases and J by 5 bases, with 17 bases between the two germline ends. DNA of the CDR3: TGTGCCAGCAGGGGGTCGACAGGTATCCACGAGCAGTACTTC. It specifies CASRGSTGIHEQYF.

The chain has TRBV11-2 and TRBJ1-5, with D hard to call. V was shortened by 1 base and J by 3 bases, with 7 bases between the two germline ends. Germline CDR1 SGHAT, CDR2 FQNNGV. The CDR3 loop spans 14 amino acids. The CDR3 bases are TGTGCCAGCAGCTTAGGAGGTTCCAATCAGCCCCAGCATTTT. It yields the protein CASSLGGSNQPQHF.

The chain recombines TRBV5-1 with TRBJ2-7; TRBD2 matches at 7 bases. The V segment lost 4 bases and the J segment 7 bases; nucleotides outside the gene matches: 8. The CDR3 runs 13 residues. The germline CDR1 and CDR2 sequences are SGHRS and YFSETQ. The DNA for the CDR3 is TGCGCCAGCAGCGCCGGGGGGACGGGGGAGCAGTACTTC. It is translated as CASSAGGTGEQYF.

V gene TRBV18 combines with J gene TRBJ2-7; TRBD2 matches at 13 bases. The CDR3 is 14 amino acids. Germline trimming cut 3 bases from V and 4 bases from J; bases unmatched to any gene: 0. Germline loops: CDR1 KGHSH, CDR2 LQKENI. CDR3 nucleotides: TGTGCCAGCTCACCGACTAGCGGGAGGTACGAGCAGTACTTC. Translating it yields CASSPTSGRYEQYF.

This rearrangement joins TRBV5-4 to TRBJ2-3, with D maybe TRBD2 (6 bases). The CDR3 loop spans 15 amino acids. The V and J ends lost 0 bases and 2 bases respectively, with 10 bases between them. Germline loops: CDR1 SGHNT, CDR2 YYREEE (reference sequence). CDR3 DNA: TGTGCCAGCAGCTTGGGACTAGAGGCCACAGATACGCAGTATTTT. Protein product: CASSLGLEATDTQYF. The variable domain in full, completed from reference TRBV5-4 and TRBJ2-3, reads ETGVTQSPTHLIKTRGQQVTLRCSSQSGHNTVSWYQQALGQGPQFIFQYYREEENGRGNFPPRFSGLQFPNYSSELNVNALELDDSALYLCASSLGLEATDTQYFGPGTRLTVL.

J is TRBJ2-7 and V is TRBV7-9; 7 nucleotides agree with TRBD1. The CDR3 totals 14 residues. Trimming cost V 3 bases and J 3 bases; bases outside gene matches: 5. Germline V gene sequence: CDR1 SEHNR, CDR2 FQNEAQ (reference sequence). The chain's CDR3 is CASSLGTARYEQYF. CDR3 nucleotides: TGTGCCAGCAGCTTGGGGACAGCCCGCTACGAGCAGTACTTC.

The genes are TRBV9 and TRBJ2-3, with 8 bases aligning to TRBD1. This CDR3 region has 12 residues. Germline V gene data show CDR1 as SGDLS and CDR2 as YYNGEE. Trimming at V came to 3 bases and at J to 6 bases, leaving 0 bases not matched to a gene. DNA of the CDR3: TGTGCCAGCAGCGGACAGGGGGATACGCAGTATTTT. As protein: CASSGQGDTQYF. Based on the CDR3 plus reference TRBV9 and TRBJ2-3, the full variable domain is DSGVTQTPKHLITATGQRVTLRCSPRSGDLSVYWYQQSLDQGLQFLIQYYNGEERAKGNILERFSAQQFPDLHSELNLSSLELGDSALYFCASSGQGDTQYFGPGTRLTVL.

J is TRBJ2-1 and V is TRBV6-6, with 8 bases fitting TRBD1. The CDR3 consists of 15 residues. Germline V gene lookup returns CDR1 MNHNY and CDR2 SVGAGI (reference sequence). V gave up 6 bases and J gave up 0 bases; unmatched junction bases: 4. For the CDR3, the DNA is TGTGCCAGCAGCAAGGACAGGGTCTCCTACAATGAGCAGTTCTTC. Protein sequence: CASSKDRVSYNEQFF.

The V call is TRBV6-6, the J call TRBJ2-1, with 13 bases that match TRBD2. V shed 11 bases and J 8 bases; nucleotides not matched to a gene: 12. The CDR3 loop spans 15 amino acids. Germline CDR1 is MNHNY and CDR2 is SVGAGI (reference sequence). CDR3 protein: CAGAGGTSGTYEQFF. In DNA, the CDR3 is TGTGCCGGGGCAGGAGGGACTAGCGGGACCTATGAGCAGTTCTTC.

The V and J genes are TRBV11-1 and TRBJ2-2, with D unclear. Looked up from germline, CDR1 is SGHAT and CDR2 is FQDESV (reference sequence). This CDR3 is 12 amino acids long. Deletions cut 5 bases from V and 2 bases from J, with 3 bases between. The CDR3 DNA follows: TGTGCCAGCAGCCCAAACACCGGGGAGCTGTTTTTT. This sequence encodes CASSPNTGELFF.

This clone showed up just once. The chain uses TRBV5-1 and TRBJ2-1; 11 bases match TRBD2. CDR1 and CDR2 (germline): SGHRS, YFSETQ. The CDR3 is 14 residues long. Losses at the gene ends were 4 bases for V and 6 bases for J; bases not matched to a gene: 3. The CDR3 nucleotides are TGCGCCAGCAGCGCCGGGACTAGCGGCAATGAGCAGTTCTTC. It codes for CASSAGTSGNEQFF.